Listed below are T cell receptor beta chains from one sample, sequenced in a study of shared clonotypes between healthy human individuals. Sequenced by immunoSEQ multiplex PCR; TCRdb stores in-frame clones only, minus some. The sample yields roughly 2.4 million clones, approximately 94% seen once. The specimen sequenced was naive CD4+ T cells sorted from blood. These receptors originate from a man aged 18 to 30 in good health. Each CDR3 is given with its conserved first and last residue. Fields, in order: J gene, D gene, clone size, V gene, CDR3 protein, CDR3 DNA. D genes are given only for firm matches. Size is stated for part of the rows, as once, few or many counts, or as a class when the clone is expanded.

TRBJ2-7,-,-,TRBV30,CAWSSGVGYEQYF,TGTGCCTGGAGTTCGGGGGTAGGCTACGAGCAGTACTTC
TRBJ1-5,TRBD1,-,TRBV11-2,CASSLRGTGGQPQHF,TGTGCCAGCAGCTTACGGGGGACAGGAGGTCAGCCCCAGCATTTT
TRBJ1-3,-,-,TRBV4-1,CASSPGLGNTIYF,TGCGCCAGCAGCCCAGGTCTCGGAAACACCATATATTTT
TRBJ2-7,-,-,TRBV6-1,CASSGTLSTYEQYF,TGTGCCAGCAGTGGAACACTGTCTACCTACGAGCAGTACTTC
TRBJ1-2,-,-,TRBV27,CASSLSSQSYGYTF,TGTGCCAGCAGTTTATCTAGTCAGAGCTATGGCTACACCTTC
TRBJ2-3,TRBD2,-,TRBV7-9,CASSFTGGLDTQYF,TGTGCCAGCAGCTTTACGGGAGGGCTAGATACGCAGTATTTT
TRBJ1-2,TRBD1,once,TRBV7-2,CASSSQLGTGRVGYTF,TGTGCCAGCAGCTCTCAGTTAGGGACAGGGAGGGTTGGCTACACCTTC
TRBJ2-7,TRBD2,-,TRBV27,CASSPRRTSVTYEQYF,TGTGCCAGCAGTCCGCGACGGACTAGCGTCACCTACGAGCAGTACTTC
TRBJ2-1,TRBD2,-,TRBV2,CASSAVTSGSVEQFF,TGTGCCAGCAGTGCTGTGACTAGCGGGTCCGTTGAGCAGTTCTTC
TRBJ2-6,-,once,TRBV5-5,CASSLVGAPFSGANVLTF,TGTGCCAGCAGCTTGGTAGGGGCCCCTTTCTCTGGGGCCAACGTCCTGACTTTC
TRBJ1-2,TRBD1,-,TRBV5-1,CASSPPGGAFNYGYTF,TGCGCCAGCAGCCCTCCAGGGGGGGCGTTTAACTATGGCTACACCTTC
TRBJ1-4,-,-,TRBV30,CAWSPGNLNEKLFF,TGTGCCTGGAGTCCAGGGAACCTGAATGAAAAACTGTTTTTT
TRBJ2-2,TRBD1,-,TRBV23-1,CASTSNRDRGKDKELFF,TGCGCCAGCACCTCAAACCGGGACAGGGGCAAGGATAAGGAGCTGTTTTTT
TRBJ2-2,TRBD2,-,TRBV4-1,CASSQGTSGGFTGELFF,TGCGCCAGCAGCCAAGGGACTAGCGGGGGGTTCACCGGGGAGCTGTTTTTT
TRBJ2-7,-,-,TRBV5-8,CASSLGQGKSYEQYF,TGTGCCAGCAGCTTAGGCCAGGGAAAGTCCTACGAGCAGTACTTC
TRBJ1-2,-,-,TRBV5-1,CASSLAGDNYGYTF,TGCGCCAGCAGCTTGGCCGGTGATAACTATGGCTACACCTTC
TRBJ2-1,TRBD2,-,TRBV5-1,CASSFVTSGPYNEQFF,TGCGCCAGCAGCTTTGTGACTAGCGGCCCTTACAATGAGCAGTTCTTC
TRBJ2-6,-,-,TRBV29-1,CSVEDVGRGANVLTF,TGCAGCGTTGAAGATGTAGGGCGGGGGGCCAACGTCCTGACTTTC
TRBJ2-3,-,-,TRBV5-1,CASSLEGSLDTQYF,TGCGCCAGCAGCTTGGAAGGTAGCTTGGATACGCAGTATTTT
TRBJ1-2,-,-,TRBV11-2,CASSSGAWQLPYGYTF,TGTGCCAGCAGCTCCGGCGCCTGGCAGCTCCCCTATGGCTACACCTTC
TRBJ1-5,TRBD1,-,TRBV7-2,CASSTGQSYSNQPQHF,TGTGCCAGCAGCACGGGACAGTCCTATAGCAATCAGCCCCAGCATTTT
TRBJ1-2,TRBD1,-,TRBV7-9,CASSSQLGQGANIYGYTF,TGTGCCAGCAGCTCCCAACTGGGACAGGGGGCGAATATCTATGGCTACACCTTC
TRBJ2-1,-,-,TRBV1,CTSSRDSPYNEQFF,TGCACCAGCAGCCGGGACTCGCCCTACAATGAGCAGTTCTTC
TRBJ2-3,-,-,TRBV5-4,CASSQRGGSSTDTQYF,TGTGCCAGTTCCCAGAGGGGCGGTTCTAGCACAGATACGCAGTATTTT
TRBJ2-7,-,-,TRBV18,CASSPGWGYEQYF,TGTGCCAGCTCACCCGGATGGGGTTACGAGCAGTACTTC
TRBJ2-2,-,-,TRBV7-9,CASSLPDGELFF,TGTGCCAGCAGCTTACCGGACGGGGAGCTGTTTTTT
TRBJ1-2,-,-,TRBV4-3,CASSQGQGIPNGYTF,TGCGCCAGCAGCCAAGGTCAGGGTATCCCTAATGGCTACACCTTC
TRBJ1-3,-,-,TRBV6-5,CASQGSSGNTIYF,TGTGCCAGCCAGGGATCTTCTGGAAACACCATATATTTT
TRBJ2-5,TRBD1,-,TRBV30,CAWSITRDSQETQYF,TGTGCCTGGAGTATTACCCGGGACAGTCAAGAGACCCAGTACTTC
TRBJ1-1,-,-,TRBV6-1,CASSGQVNTEAFF,TGTGCCAGCAGTGGCCAGGTGAACACTGAAGCTTTCTTT
TRBJ1-2,-,-,TRBV5-6,CASSLSGAYGYTF,TGTGCCAGCAGCTTGTCAGGGGCCTATGGCTACACCTTC
TRBJ2-5,-,-,TRBV30,CAWGPFQETQYF,TGTGCCTGGGGACCGTTCCAAGAGACCCAGTACTTC
TRBJ2-5,-,-,TRBV18,CASSPGERETQYF,TGTGCCAGCTCACCGGGGGAGCGAGAGACCCAGTACTTC
TRBJ1-5,-,once,TRBV4-1,CASTPIQAIQPQHF,TGCGCCAGCACCCCGATCCAGGCAATACAGCCCCAGCATTTT
TRBJ2-7,TRBD1,-,TRBV7-2,CASSLVGTGATYEQYF,TGTGCCAGCAGCTTAGTGGGGACAGGGGCGACCTACGAGCAGTACTTC
TRBJ1-6,TRBD1,-,TRBV19,CASSVGQGIYNSPLHF,TGTGCCAGTAGTGTGGGACAGGGAATCTATAATTCACCCCTCCACTTT
TRBJ2-2,-,-,TRBV5-6,CASRFWSNTGELFF,TGTGCCAGCCGATTTTGGTCGAACACCGGGGAGCTGTTTTTT
TRBJ1-6,-,-,TRBV28,CAAQEGGVADSPLHF,TGTGCCGCCCAGGAGGGGGGGGTAGCGGATTCACCCCTCCACTTT
TRBJ1-4,-,-,TRBV27,CASSLSGLGEKLFF,TGTGCCAGCAGTTTATCCGGGTTAGGGGAAAAACTGTTTTTT
TRBJ2-3,-,-,TRBV6-5,CASSPRSRVVTQYF,TGTGCCAGCAGTCCCCGGTCTAGGGTGGTTACGCAGTATTTT
TRBJ1-5,-,-,TRBV30,CAWARGVVERHF,TGTGCCTGGGCTCGGGGGGTGGTGGAAAGGCATTTT
TRBJ2-1,TRBD2,-,TRBV5-4,CASSRSGLAGDIDEQFF,TGTGCCAGCAGCCGTTCTGGGCTAGCGGGAGATATAGATGAGCAGTTCTTC
TRBJ2-7,TRBD1,-,TRBV5-1,CASSLEPPGTGVYEQYF,TGCGCCAGCAGCTTGGAACCCCCCGGGACAGGGGTTTACGAGCAGTACTTC
TRBJ1-5,TRBD1,-,TRBV12-5,CASGFVLTGTGATFGNQPQHF,TGTGCTAGTGGTTTTGTTTTGACCGGGACAGGGGCGACTTTTGGCAATCAGCCCCAGCATTTT
TRBJ2-7,-,-,TRBV6-5,CASIDTDSYEQYF,TGTGCCAGCATTGACACGGACTCCTACGAGCAGTACTTC
TRBJ2-7,-,-,TRBV5-4,CASSSPGTDPYEQYF,TGTGCCAGCAGCTCCCCCGGGACGGATCCCTACGAGCAGTACTTC
TRBJ1-5,-,-,TRBV10-3,CAISEGVNSNQPQHF,TGTGCCATCAGCGAGGGGGTAAATAGCAATCAGCCCCAGCATTTT
TRBJ2-1,TRBD2,-,TRBV4-1,CASSQETSGGYNEQFF,TGCGCCAGCAGCCAAGAGACTAGCGGGGGGTACAATGAGCAGTTCTTC
TRBJ2-2,-,-,TRBV5-1,CASSLDTADTGELFF,TGCGCCAGCAGCTTGGATACGGCTGACACCGGGGAGCTGTTTTTT
TRBJ1-2,-,-,TRBV5-1,CASSLSRPGDYGYTF,TGCGCCAGCAGCTTAAGCCGTCCAGGGGACTATGGCTACACCTTC
TRBJ2-7,TRBD2,-,TRBV29-1,CSVVTSGGSYEQYF,TGCAGCGTTGTCACTAGCGGGGGTTCCTACGAGCAGTACTTC
TRBJ2-7,TRBD1,-,TRBV28,CASSRRQGIHGQYF,TGTGCCAGCAGCCGTCGACAGGGGATCCACGGGCAGTACTTC
TRBJ1-2,TRBD1,-,TRBV28,CASSLGQGGYTF,TGTGCCAGCAGTTTGGGACAGGGTGGGTACACCTTC
TRBJ2-1,-,once,TRBV5-5,CASSLWENINEQFF,TGTGCCAGCAGCTTGTGGGAAAACATCAATGAGCAGTTCTTC
TRBJ2-7,TRBD1,-,TRBV5-1,CASSRPGTGTEQYF,TGCGCCAGCAGCCGTCCCGGGACAGGGACCGAGCAGTACTTC